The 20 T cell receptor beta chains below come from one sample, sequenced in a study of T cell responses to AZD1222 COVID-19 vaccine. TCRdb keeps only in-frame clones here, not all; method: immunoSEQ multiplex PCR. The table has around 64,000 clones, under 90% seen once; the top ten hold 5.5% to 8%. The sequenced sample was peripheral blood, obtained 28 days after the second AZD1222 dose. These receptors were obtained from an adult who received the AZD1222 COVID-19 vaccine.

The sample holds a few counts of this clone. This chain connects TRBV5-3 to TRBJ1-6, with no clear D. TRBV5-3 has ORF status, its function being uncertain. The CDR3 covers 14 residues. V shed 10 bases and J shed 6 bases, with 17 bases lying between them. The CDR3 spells CASPRAVCNSPLHF. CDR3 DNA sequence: TGTGCCTCCCCGCGGGCGGTCTGTAATTCACCCCTCCACTTT.

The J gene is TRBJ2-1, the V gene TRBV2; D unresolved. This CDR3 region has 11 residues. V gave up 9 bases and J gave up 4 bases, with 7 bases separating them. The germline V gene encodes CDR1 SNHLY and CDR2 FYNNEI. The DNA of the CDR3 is TGTGCCAGTACTGTGTACAATGAGCAGTTCTTC. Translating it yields CASTVYNEQFF.

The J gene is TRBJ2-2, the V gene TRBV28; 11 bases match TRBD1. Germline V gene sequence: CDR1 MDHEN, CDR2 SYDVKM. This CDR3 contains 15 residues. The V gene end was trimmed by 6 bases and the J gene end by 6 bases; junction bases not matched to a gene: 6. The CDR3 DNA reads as TGTGCCAGCAGGACATTGGGACAGGGGGCCGGGGAGCTGTTTTTT. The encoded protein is CASRTLGQGAGELFF.

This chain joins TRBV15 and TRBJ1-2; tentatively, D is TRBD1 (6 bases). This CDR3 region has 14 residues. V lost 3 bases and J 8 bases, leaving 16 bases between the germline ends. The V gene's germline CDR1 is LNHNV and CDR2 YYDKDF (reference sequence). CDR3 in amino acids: CATSRGGAGEGYTF. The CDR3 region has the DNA TGTGCCACCAGCAGGGGGGGGGCCGGCGAGGGCTACACCTTC.

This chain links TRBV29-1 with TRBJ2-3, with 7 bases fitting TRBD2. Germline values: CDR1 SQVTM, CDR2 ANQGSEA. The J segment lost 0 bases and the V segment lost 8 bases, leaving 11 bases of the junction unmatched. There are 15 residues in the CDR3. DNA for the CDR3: TGCAGCCAGACGGGGGGACGGACTAGCACAGATACGCAGTATTTT. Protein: CSQTGGRTSTDTQYF.

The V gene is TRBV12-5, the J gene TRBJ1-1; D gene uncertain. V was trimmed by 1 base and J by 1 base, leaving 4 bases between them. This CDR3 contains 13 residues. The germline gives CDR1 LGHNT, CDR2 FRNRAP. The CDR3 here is CASGLEENTEAFF. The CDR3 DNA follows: TGTGCTAGTGGTTTGGAGGAGAACACTGAAGCTTTCTTT.

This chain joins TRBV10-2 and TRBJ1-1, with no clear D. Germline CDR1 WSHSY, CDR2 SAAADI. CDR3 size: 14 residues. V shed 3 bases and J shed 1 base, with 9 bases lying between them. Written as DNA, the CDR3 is TGCGCCAGCAGTGACCTGTGGGGGAACACTGAAGCTTTCTTT. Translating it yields CASSDLWGNTEAFF.

CDR3 sequence reads: CASSLWAGRGRTEAFF. The CDR3 region has the DNA TGTGCCAGCAGCTTATGGGCGGGCAGGGGGCGAACTGAAGCTTTCTTT. This sequence joins TRBV7-9 and TRBJ1-1; 8 nucleotides match TRBD1. J was trimmed by 5 bases and V by 2 bases; bases with no gene match: 10. The germline gives CDR1 SEHNR, CDR2 FQNEAQ (reference sequence). This CDR3 spans 16 amino acids.

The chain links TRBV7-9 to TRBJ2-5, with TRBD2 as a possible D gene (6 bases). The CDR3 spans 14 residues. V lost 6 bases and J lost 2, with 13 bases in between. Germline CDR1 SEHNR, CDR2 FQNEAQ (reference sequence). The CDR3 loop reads CASSHRRGQETQYF. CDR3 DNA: TGTGCCAGCAGTCACCGCCGGGGGCAAGAGACCCAGTACTTC. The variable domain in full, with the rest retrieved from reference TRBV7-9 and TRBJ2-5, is DTGVSQNPRHKITKRGQNVTFRCDPISEHNRLYWYRQTLGQGPEFLTYFQNEAQLEKSRLLSDRFSAERPKGSFSTLEIQRTEQGDSAMYLCASSHRRGQETQYFGPGTRLLVL.

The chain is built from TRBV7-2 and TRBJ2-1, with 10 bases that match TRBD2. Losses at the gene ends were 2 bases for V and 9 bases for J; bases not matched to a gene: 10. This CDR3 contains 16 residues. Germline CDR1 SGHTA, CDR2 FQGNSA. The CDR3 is CASSLHGAGGPPEQFF. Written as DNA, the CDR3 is TGTGCCAGCAGCTTACACGGAGCGGGGGGGCCACCTGAGCAGTTCTTC. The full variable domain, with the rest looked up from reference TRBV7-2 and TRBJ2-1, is GAGVSQSPSNKVTEKGKDVELRCDPISGHTALYWYRQSLGQGLEFLIYFQGNSAPDKSGLPSDRFSAERTGGSVSTLTIQRTQQEDSAVYLCASSLHGAGGPPEQFFGPGTRLTVL.

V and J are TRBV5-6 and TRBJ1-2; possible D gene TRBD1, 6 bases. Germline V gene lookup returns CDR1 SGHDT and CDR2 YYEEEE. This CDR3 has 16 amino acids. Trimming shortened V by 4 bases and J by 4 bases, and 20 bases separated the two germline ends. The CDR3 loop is CASSLQDSEVIYGYTF. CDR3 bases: TGTGCCAGCAGCCTCCAGGACAGCGAAGTTATCTATGGCTACACCTTC.

Here the CDR3 reads CSVEDTTGIDQPQHF. As DNA, the CDR3 is TGCAGCGTTGAAGACACAACAGGGATCGATCAGCCCCAGCATTTT. V gene TRBV29-1 combines with J gene TRBJ1-5, with TRBD1 as a possible D gene (6 bases). The CDR3 loop spans 15 amino acids. Germline V gives CDR1 SQVTM, CDR2 ANQGSEA. V shed 0 bases and J shed 5 bases, with 14 bases lying between them.

Written as DNA, the CDR3 is TGTGCCAGCAGCTTAGCAGTCGTTTTCCGGGGCAATCAGCCCCAGCATTTT. Translating gives CASSLAVVFRGNQPQHF. The chain joins TRBV7-8 to TRBJ1-5; D gene unclear. Per the germline V gene, CDR1 is SGHVS and CDR2 is FQNEAQ. CDR3 size: 17 residues. The V end lost 0 bases, the J end lost 2 bases, and 14 bases lay between the germline ends.

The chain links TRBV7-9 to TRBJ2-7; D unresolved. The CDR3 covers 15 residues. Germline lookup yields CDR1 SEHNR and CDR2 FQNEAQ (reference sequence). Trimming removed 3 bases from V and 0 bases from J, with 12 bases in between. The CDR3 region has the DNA TGTGCCAGCAGCTTGGCGGCAGCCCGCTCCTACGAGCAGTACTTC. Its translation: CASSLAAARSYEQYF. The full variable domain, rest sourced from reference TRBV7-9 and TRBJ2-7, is DTGVSQNPRHKITKRGQNVTFRCDPISEHNRLYWYRQTLGQGPEFLTYFQNEAQLEKSRLLSDRFSAERPKGSFSTLEIQRTEQGDSAMYLCASSLAAARSYEQYFGPGTRLTVT.

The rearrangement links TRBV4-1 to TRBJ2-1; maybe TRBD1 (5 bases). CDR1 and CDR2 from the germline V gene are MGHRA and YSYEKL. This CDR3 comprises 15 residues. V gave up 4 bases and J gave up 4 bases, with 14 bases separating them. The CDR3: CASSLLAQGYNEQFF. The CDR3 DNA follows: TGCGCCAGCAGCCTCTTGGCTCAGGGTTACAATGAGCAGTTCTTC.

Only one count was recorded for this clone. CDR3 bases: TGTGCCAGCAGCTTCGGGACAGGGGTTGTTGAAGCTTTCTTT. Translated, it gives CASSFGTGVVEAFF. V is TRBV13 and J is TRBJ1-1, with 10 nucleotides matching TRBD1. Germline CDR1 and CDR2: PRHDT and FYEKMQ (reference sequence). With V trimmed by 3 bases and J by 7 bases, 5 bases remained unmatched. The CDR3 runs to 14 residues.

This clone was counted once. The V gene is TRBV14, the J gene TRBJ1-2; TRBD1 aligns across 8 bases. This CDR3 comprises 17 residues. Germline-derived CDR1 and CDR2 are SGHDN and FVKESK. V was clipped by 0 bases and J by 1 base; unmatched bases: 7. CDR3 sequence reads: CASSQEVETGVNYGYTF. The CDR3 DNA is TGTGCCAGCAGCCAAGAAGTCGAGACAGGGGTTAACTATGGCTACACCTTC.

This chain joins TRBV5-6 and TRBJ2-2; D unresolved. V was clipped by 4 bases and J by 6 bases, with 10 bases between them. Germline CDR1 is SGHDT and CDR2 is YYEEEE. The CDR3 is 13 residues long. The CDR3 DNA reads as TGTGCCAGCAGCGGCTTGCTCTCCGGGGAGCTGTTTTTT. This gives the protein CASSGLLSGELFF.

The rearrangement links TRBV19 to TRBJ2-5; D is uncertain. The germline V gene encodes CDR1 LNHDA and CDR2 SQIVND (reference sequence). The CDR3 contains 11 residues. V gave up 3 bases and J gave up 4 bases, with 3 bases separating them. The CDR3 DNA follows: TGTGCCAGTAGTATGCGAGAGACCCAGTACTTC. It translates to CASSMRETQYF.

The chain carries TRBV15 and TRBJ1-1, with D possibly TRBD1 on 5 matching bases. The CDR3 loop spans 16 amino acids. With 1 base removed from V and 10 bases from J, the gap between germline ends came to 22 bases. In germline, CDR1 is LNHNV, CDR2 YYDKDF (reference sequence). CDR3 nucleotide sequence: TGTGCCACCAGCAGAGGGGCAAGGGGCCGGTTTAGCGCAGCTTTCTTT. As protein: CATSRGARGRFSAAFF.